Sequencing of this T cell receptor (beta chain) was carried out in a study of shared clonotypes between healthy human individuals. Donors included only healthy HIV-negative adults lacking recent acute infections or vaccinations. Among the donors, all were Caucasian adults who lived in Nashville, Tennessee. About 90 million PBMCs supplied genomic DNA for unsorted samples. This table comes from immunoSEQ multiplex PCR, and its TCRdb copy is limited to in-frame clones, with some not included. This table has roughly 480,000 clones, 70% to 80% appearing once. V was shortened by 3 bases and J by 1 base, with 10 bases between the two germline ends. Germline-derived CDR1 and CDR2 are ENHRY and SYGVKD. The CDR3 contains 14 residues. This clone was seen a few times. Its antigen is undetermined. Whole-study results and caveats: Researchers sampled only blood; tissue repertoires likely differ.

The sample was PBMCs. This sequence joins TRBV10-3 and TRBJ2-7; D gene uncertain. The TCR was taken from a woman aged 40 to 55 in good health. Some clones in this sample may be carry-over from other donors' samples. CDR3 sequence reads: CAISDRTVSYEQYF. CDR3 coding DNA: TGTGCCATCAGTGACCGTACAGTTTCCTACGAGCAGTACTTC.